Sequencing of this T cell receptor (beta chain) was carried out in a study of high-grade serous ovarian cancer treatment subgroups. Across the study: Each sample yielded on average roughly 7,400 unique TCR beta rearrangements from more than 13,000 reads.

Study results and limitations: TCR clonal relatedness correlated positively with neoantigen level. Repertoire analysis covered CDR3 alone, not CDR1 or CDR2. Same-patient tumor repertoires overlapped at about 0.095 to 0.85; different patients barely overlapped.

Profiled with immunoSEQ multiplex PCR; TCRdb holds only in-frame clones, not every one. The repertoire has approximately 4,500 clones, about 69% of them found once; the top ten carry roughly 12%. As regards this clone: Its antigen is still unknown.

Tumor samples were obtained before definitive surgery or chemotherapy. Germline V lookup: CDR1 MNHNY, CDR2 SVGAGI (reference sequence). This CDR3 contains 15 residues. V was clipped by 7 bases and J by 3 bases, with 16 bases between them. This clonotype originated in a human donor with high-grade serous ovarian cancer. Sequences were obtained from tumor tissue. The gene calls are TRBV6-6 and TRBJ2-1; possibly TRBD1 for D (6 bases). DNA for the CDR3: TGTGCCAGCACCCCGGATGGGGGCAGCTACAATGAGCAGTTCTTC. It specifies CASTPDGGSYNEQFF.